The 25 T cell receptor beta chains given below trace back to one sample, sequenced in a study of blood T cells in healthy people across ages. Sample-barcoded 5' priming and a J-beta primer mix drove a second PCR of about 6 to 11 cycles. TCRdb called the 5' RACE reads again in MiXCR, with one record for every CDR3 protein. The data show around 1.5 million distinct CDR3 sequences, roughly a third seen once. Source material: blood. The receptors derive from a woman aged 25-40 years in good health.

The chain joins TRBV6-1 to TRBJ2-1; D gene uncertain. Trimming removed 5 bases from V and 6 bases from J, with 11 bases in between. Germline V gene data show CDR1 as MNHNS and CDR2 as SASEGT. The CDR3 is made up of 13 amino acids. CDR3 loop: CASSRRTSNEQFF. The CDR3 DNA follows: TGTGCCAGCAGTCGCCGGACCAGCAATGAGCAGTTCTTC.

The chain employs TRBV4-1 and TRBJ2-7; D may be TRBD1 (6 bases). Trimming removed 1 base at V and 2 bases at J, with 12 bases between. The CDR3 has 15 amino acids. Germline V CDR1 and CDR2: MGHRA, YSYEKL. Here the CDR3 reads CASSQAQGSPYEQYF. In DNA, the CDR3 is TGCGCCAGCAGCCAAGCGCAGGGGAGTCCCTACGAGCAGTACTTC.

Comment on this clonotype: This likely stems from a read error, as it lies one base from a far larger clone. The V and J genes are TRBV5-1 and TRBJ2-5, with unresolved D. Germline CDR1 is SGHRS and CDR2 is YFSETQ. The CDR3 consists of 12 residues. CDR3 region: CAGSPVGETQYF. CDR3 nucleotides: TGCGCCGGCAGCCCTGTGGGGGAGACCCAGTACTTC.

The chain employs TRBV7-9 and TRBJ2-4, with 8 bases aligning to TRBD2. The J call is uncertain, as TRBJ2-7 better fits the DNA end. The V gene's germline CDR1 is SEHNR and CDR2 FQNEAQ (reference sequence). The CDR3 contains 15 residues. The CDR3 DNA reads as TGTGCCAGCAGCCGCGGGGGGCCTCCTCTACACGAGCAGTACTTC. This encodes CASSRGGPPLHEQYF.

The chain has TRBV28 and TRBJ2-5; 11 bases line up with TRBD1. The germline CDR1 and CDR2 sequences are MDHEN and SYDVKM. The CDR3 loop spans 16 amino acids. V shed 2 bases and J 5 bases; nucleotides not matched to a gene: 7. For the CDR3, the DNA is TGTGCCAGCAGTTTACCCGGACAGGGGGCGGGGGAGACCCAGTACTTC. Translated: CASSLPGQGAGETQYF. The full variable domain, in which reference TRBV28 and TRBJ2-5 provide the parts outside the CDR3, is DVKVTQSSRYLVKRTGEKVFLECVQDMDHENMFWYRQDPGLGLRLIYFSYDVKMKEKGDIPEGYSVSREKKERFSLILESASTNQTSMYLCASSLPGQGAGETQYFGPGTRLLVL.

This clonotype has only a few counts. CDR3 bases: TGCAGTGCTAGAGACGGACAGGGAGGCACAGATACGCAGTATTTT. It encodes CSARDGQGGTDTQYF. The V and J genes are TRBV20-1 and TRBJ2-3; 8 bases are a match to TRBD1. The CDR3 is 15 amino acids. V dropped 0 bases and J dropped 1; count of bases not matched to a gene: 3. Germline assignment: CDR1 DFQATT and CDR2 SNEGSKA (reference sequence).

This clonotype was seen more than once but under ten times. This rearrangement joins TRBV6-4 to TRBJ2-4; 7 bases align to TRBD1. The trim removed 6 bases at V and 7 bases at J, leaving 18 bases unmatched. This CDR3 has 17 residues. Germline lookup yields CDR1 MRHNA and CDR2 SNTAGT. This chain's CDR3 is CASRGEATGWMWNIQYF. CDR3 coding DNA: TGTGCCAGCAGGGGGGAAGCGACAGGGTGGATGTGGAACATTCAGTACTTC.

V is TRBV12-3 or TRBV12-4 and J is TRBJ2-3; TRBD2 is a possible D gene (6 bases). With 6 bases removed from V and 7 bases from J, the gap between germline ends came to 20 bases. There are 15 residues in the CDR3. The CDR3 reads CASRKDGGSQNTQYF. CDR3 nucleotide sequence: TGTGCCAGCAGGAAAGACGGGGGTTCACAGAATACGCAGTATTTT.

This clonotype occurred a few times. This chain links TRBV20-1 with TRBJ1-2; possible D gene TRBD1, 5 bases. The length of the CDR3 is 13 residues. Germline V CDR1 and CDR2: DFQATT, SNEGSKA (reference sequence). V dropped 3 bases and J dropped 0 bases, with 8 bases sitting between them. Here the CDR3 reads CSASDSSNYGYTF. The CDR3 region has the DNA TGCAGTGCTAGCGACAGCTCTAACTATGGCTACACCTTC.

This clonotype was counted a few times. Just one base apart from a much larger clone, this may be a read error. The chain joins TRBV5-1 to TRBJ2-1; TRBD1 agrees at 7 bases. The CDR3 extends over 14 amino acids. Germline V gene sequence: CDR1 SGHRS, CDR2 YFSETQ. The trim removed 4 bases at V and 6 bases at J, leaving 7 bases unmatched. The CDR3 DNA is TGCGCCAGCAGCGTGGGGGACAGCATCAATGAGCAGTTCTTC. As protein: CASSVGDSINEQFF.

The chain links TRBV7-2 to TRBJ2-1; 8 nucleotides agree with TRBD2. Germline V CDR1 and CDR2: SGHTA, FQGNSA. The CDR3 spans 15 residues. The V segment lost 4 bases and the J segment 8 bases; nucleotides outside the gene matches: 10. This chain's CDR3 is CASSYVTGGEDEQFF. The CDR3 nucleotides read TGTGCCAGCAGCTATGTGACGGGGGGGGAGGATGAGCAGTTCTTC. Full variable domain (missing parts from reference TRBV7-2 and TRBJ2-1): GAGVSQSPSNKVTEKGKDVELRCDPISGHTALYWYRQSLGQGLEFLIYFQGNSAPDKSGLPSDRFSAERTGGSVSTLTIQRTQQEDSAVYLCASSYVTGGEDEQFFGPGTRLTVL.

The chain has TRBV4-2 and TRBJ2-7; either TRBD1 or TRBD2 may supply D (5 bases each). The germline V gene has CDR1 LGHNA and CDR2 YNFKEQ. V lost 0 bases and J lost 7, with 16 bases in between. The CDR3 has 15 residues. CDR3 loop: CASSQDDGGLGEQYF. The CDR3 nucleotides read TGTGCCAGCAGCCAAGATGATGGGGGTCTGGGGGAGCAGTACTTC.

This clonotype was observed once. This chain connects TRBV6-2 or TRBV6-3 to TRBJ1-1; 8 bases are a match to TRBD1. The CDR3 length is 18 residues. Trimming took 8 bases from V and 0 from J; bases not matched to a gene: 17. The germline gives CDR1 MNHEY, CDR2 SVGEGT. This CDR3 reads CASLPRTGNYKMNTEAFF. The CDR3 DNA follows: TGTGCCAGCCTCCCCCGGACAGGGAACTACAAGATGAACACTGAAGCTTTCTTT.

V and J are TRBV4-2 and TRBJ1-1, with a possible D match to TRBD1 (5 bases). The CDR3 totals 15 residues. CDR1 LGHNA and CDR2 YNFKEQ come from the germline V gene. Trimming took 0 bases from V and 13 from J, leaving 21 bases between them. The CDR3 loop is CASSQEGRDAWGVFF. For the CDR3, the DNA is TGTGCCAGCAGCCAAGAGGGCCGGGACGCTTGGGGAGTTTTCTTT.

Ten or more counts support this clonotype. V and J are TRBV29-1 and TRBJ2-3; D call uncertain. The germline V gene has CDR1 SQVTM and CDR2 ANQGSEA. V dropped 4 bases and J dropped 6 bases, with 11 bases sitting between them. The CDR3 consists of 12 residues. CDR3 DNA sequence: TGCAGCGTTGTTCCCATGGGCGATACGCAGTATTTT. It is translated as CSVVPMGDTQYF.

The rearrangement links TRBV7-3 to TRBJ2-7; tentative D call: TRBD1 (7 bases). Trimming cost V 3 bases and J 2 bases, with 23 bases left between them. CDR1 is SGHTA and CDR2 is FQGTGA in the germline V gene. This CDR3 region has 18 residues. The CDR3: CASSFDGPAGQTPYEQYF. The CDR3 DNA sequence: TGTGCCAGCAGCTTTGATGGGCCGGCGGGACAGACCCCCTACGAGCAGTACTTC. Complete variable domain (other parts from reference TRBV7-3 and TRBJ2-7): GAGVSQTPSNKVTEKGKYVELRCDPISGHTALYWYRQSLGQGPEFLIYFQGTGAADDSGLPNDRFFAVRPEGSVSTLKIQRTERGDSAVYLCASSFDGPAGQTPYEQYFGPGTRLTVT.

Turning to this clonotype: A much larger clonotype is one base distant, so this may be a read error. The chain's CDR3 is CASSLATRTVGYEQFF. The CDR3 DNA is TGTGCCAGCAGTTTAGCTACTAGGACGGTAGGATATGAGCAGTTCTTC. The chain has TRBV12-3 or TRBV12-4 and TRBJ2-1; D is possibly TRBD2 (5 bases). Trimming left V 0 bases short and J 8 bases short, with 17 bases between. This CDR3 has 16 residues.

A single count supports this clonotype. The CDR3 DNA is TGCAGTGCTAGAAAGTCAGCACACCTCAGAGGCTACACCTTC. Encoded protein: CSARKSAHLRGYTF. V and J are TRBV20-1 and TRBJ1-2; no reliable D call. The germline V and J ends were trimmed by 2 bases and 8 bases, with 18 bases remaining between them. The germline gives CDR1 DFQATT, CDR2 SNEGSKA (reference sequence). The CDR3 runs to 14 residues.

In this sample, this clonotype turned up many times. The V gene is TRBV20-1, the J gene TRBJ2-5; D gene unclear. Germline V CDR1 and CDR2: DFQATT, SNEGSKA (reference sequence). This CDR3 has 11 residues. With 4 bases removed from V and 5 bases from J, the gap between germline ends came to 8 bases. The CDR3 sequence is CSAIVRETQYF. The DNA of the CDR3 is TGCAGTGCTATCGTAAGGGAGACCCAGTACTTC.

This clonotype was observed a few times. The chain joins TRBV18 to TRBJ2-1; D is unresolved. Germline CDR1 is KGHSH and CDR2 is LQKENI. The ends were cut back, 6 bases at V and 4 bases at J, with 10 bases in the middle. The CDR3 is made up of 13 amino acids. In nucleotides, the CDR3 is TGTGCCAGCTCCCAGGACGCGTACAATGAGCAGTTCTTC. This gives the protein CASSQDAYNEQFF.

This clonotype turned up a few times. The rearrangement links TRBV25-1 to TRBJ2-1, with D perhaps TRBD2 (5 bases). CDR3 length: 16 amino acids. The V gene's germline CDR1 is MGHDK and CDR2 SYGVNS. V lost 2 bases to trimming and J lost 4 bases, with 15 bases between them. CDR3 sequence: CASSESTLRAYNEQFF. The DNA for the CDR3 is TGTGCCAGCAGTGAAAGTACCCTGAGGGCTTACAATGAGCAGTTCTTC.

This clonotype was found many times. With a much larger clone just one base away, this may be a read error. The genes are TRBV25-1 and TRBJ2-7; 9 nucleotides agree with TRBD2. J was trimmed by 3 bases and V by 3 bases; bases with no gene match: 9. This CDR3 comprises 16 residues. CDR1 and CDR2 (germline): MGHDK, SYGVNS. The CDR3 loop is CASSDITSGRRYEQYF. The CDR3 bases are TGTGCCAGCAGTGATATCACGAGCGGGAGGCGCTACGAGCAGTACTTC.

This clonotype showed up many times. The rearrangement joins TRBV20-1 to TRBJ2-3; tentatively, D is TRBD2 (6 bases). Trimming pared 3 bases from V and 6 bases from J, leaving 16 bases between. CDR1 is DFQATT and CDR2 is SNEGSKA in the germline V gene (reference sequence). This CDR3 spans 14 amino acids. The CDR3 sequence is CSASMGGAFDTQYF. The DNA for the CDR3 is TGCAGTGCTAGTATGGGCGGGGCGTTCGATACGCAGTATTTT.

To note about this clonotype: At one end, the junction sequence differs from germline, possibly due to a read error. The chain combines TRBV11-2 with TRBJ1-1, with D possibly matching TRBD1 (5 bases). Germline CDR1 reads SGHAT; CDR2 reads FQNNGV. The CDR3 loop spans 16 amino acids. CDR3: CASSFAAGPGNAEAFF. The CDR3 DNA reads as TGTGCCAGCAGCTTCGCTGCAGGGCCAGGGAACGCTGAAGCTTTCTTT.

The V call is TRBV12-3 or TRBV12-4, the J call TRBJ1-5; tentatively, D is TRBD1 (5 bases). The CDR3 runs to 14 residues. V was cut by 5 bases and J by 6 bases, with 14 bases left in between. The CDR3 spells CASSPSGGPQPQHF. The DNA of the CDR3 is TGTGCCAGCAGTCCCTCCGGGGGTCCTCAGCCCCAGCATTTT.